Detailed here is one T cell receptor (beta chain). Its antigen is as yet unknown. The CDR3 runs to 15 residues. Trimming at V came to 5 bases and at J to 9 bases, leaving 10 bases not matched to a gene. Germline loops: CDR1 MDHEN, CDR2 SYDVKM. This entry comes from a study of regulatory T cells in long-lasting Graves disease. Study-level information: Under 3 months of antithyroid drugs had been taken by newly diagnosed Graves' patients. Study-wide results and limits: Fewer public clonotypes were shared by new patients (roughly 970) than by persistent patients (approximately 2,700).

With iRepertoire HTBI primers and Arm-PCR of CDR3 regions, TCR beta libraries were built. TCRdb itself ran the multiplex PCR reads through MiXCR, one entry per CDR3 protein. The data show about 620,000 distinct CDR3 sequences, with around 15% seen just once and about 18% held by the top ten. Time point: newly diagnosed GD, antithyroid drugs for less than 3 months. RNA isolated from PBMCs was used to make the TCR library. This same sample was also taken into another study, of T cells in Graves' hyperthyroidism and ophthalmopathy. As that report states: During a first-round RT-PCR of the TCR CDR3, the HTBI primer set was used. Ophthalmopathy, which appeared later, was predicted by the model a median roughly 6.6 months before onset.

The input for sequencing was peripheral blood mononuclear cells (PBMCs), taken at new diagnosis, from a patient treated with antithyroid drugs. The rearrangement uses TRBV28 and TRBJ2-1, with TRBD1 matching 10 bases. The source is a woman aged 25 to 39 with Graves disease. The CDR3 region is CASSNRDRGVGEQFF. For the CDR3, the DNA is TGTGCCAGCAGTAACCGGGACAGGGGTGTCGGTGAGCAGTTCTTC.